The 5 T cell receptor beta chains below were found in one sample sequenced in a study of cytomegalovirus exposure and HLA in healthy donors. Primers included in the PCR were 60 Vbeta and 13 Jbeta primers. Here immunoSEQ multiplex PCR was the method, and the copy in TCRdb shows in-frame clones only, minus some. The table includes 120,000 or so clones, about 78% detected once. Sequencing used PBMCs. These receptors all stem from a woman in her 40s in good health and CMV-seropositive.

This clone came up once. The V and J genes are TRBV5-1 and TRBJ1-2; weak D call: TRBD1 (6 bases). Germline assignment: CDR1 SGHRS and CDR2 YFSETQ. This CDR3 is 13 amino acids long. V shed 7 bases and J shed 4 bases, with 14 bases lying between them. The CDR3 region is CASRGGGSYGYTF. The CDR3 DNA reads as TGCGCCAGCCGGGGGGGCGGGAGCTATGGCTACACCTTC.

The rearrangement links TRBV7-2 to TRBJ2-7, with a weak D call TRBD1 (5 bases). The ends were cut back, 1 base at V and 0 bases at J, with 10 bases in the middle. CDR1 SGHTA and CDR2 FQGNSA come from the germline V gene. The CDR3 covers 15 residues. The CDR3 sequence: CASSLVQDTSYEQYF. The CDR3 nucleotides are TGTGCCAGCAGCTTAGTGCAGGACACCTCCTACGAGCAGTACTTC. Combining the CDR3 with reference TRBV7-2 and TRBJ2-7 gives the whole variable domain GAGVSQSPSNKVTEKGKDVELRCDPISGHTALYWYRQSLGQGLEFLIYFQGNSAPDKSGLPSDRFSAERTGGSVSTLTIQRTQQEDSAVYLCASSLVQDTSYEQYFGPGTRLTVT.

The chain joins TRBV2 to TRBJ2-5, with 9 bases fitting TRBD2. Trimming cost V 2 bases and J 0 bases; bases outside gene matches: 4. The CDR3 is made up of 16 amino acids. Germline V gene lookup returns CDR1 SNHLY and CDR2 FYNNEI. Here the CDR3 DNA reads TGTGCCAGCAGTGAACGGCTAGCGGGGAACCAAGAGACCCAGTACTTC. This translates into CASSERLAGNQETQYF.

V and J are TRBV5-1 and TRBJ1-1, with 7 positions matching TRBD1. The germline V gene has CDR1 SGHRS and CDR2 YFSETQ. V gave up 2 bases and J gave up 8 bases; unmatched junction bases: 6. CDR3 size: 13 residues. Written as DNA, the CDR3 is TGCGCCAGCAGCTTCGGTACAGGGGCCGAAGCTTTCTTT. Translating it yields CASSFGTGAEAFF. The full variable domain, with the rest looked up from reference TRBV5-1 and TRBJ1-1, is KAGVTQTPRYLIKTRGQQVTLSCSPISGHRSVSWYQQTPGQGLQFLFEYFSETQRNKGNFPGRFSGRQFSNSRSEMNVSTLELGDSALYLCASSFGTGAEAFFGQGTRLTVV.

This chain joins TRBV5-4 and TRBJ2-1, with 10 bases that match TRBD1. The germline CDR1 and CDR2 sequences are SGHNT and YYREEE (reference sequence). V lost 3 bases and J lost 10; bases outside the gene matches: 16. The CDR3 runs to 17 residues. CDR3 sequence (DNA): TGTGCCAGCAGCTCTCGCACCCCGGGACAGGGGAAGGGCGAGCAGTTCTTC. The encoded protein is CASSSRTPGQGKGEQFF.